A selection of T cell receptor beta chains follows, all from one sample in a study of beta chain features in type 1 diabetes. Libraries were prepared by immunoSEQ multiplex PCR; TCRdb keeps only in-frame clonotypes and omits some of them. The table includes roughly 150,000 clones, around 8.4% detected once. The specimen was central memory CD4+ T cells from blood. The receptors were gathered from a woman in her late teens or twenties with type 1 diabetes. The CDR3 runs from the conserved cysteine through the conserved F or W. D genes are given only for firm matches. Where a row states a size, it is once, few, many or the class of an expanded clone; other rows omit it.

DNA: TGTGCCATCAGTGAGTCTGGGACTAGTGGTCAAGAGACCCAGTACTTC
CDR3: CAISESGTSGQETQYF
size: NA
D: TRBD2
J: TRBJ2-5
V: TRBV10-3

DNA: TGCGCCAGCAGCCCTCAGGGGGTCGGAGTGGAGACCCAGTACTTC
CDR3: CASSPQGVGVETQYF
size: NA
D: TRBD1
J: TRBJ2-5
V: TRBV4-1

DNA: TGTGCCAGTTTCACGGGGTTCACTGAAGCTTTCTTT
CDR3: CASFTGFTEAFF
size: NA
D: NA
J: TRBJ1-1
V: TRBV28

DNA: TGTGCCAGCAGCTTAGCCGGGACAGGGGGCTACGAGCAGTACTTC
CDR3: CASSLAGTGGYEQYF
size: NA
D: TRBD1
J: TRBJ2-7
V: TRBV7-9

DNA: TGTGCCAGCTCACCGGGTCTAGCGGCCCTCTACAATGAGCAGTTCTTC
CDR3: CASSPGLAALYNEQFF
size: many
D: TRBD2
J: TRBJ2-1
V: TRBV18

DNA: TGTGCCAGCATCGAGCAGGGGGCCAAAAACATTCAGTACTTC
CDR3: CASIEQGAKNIQYF
size: many
D: NA
J: TRBJ2-4
V: TRBV2

DNA: TGTGCCAGCAGTGGGGAGACTAGAGAGACCCAGTACTTC
CDR3: CASSGETRETQYF
size: NA
D: NA
J: TRBJ2-5
V: TRBV2

DNA: TGTGCCAGCAGCTTAGACACGGGTGCCCAAGCTTTCTTT
CDR3: CASSLDTGAQAFF
size: NA
D: NA
J: TRBJ1-1
V: TRBV11-2

DNA: TGTGCCAGCCAGACACAAACCTACGAGCAGTACTTC
CDR3: CASQTQTYEQYF
size: few
D: NA
J: TRBJ2-7
V: TRBV25-1

DNA: TGTGCCAGCGGTAATGACTACCCCACAGATACGCAGTATTTT
CDR3: CASGNDYPTDTQYF
size: few
D: NA
J: TRBJ2-3
V: TRBV25-1

DNA: TGTGCCAGTAGAGGGGACAGGGGCTATGGCTACACCTTC
CDR3: CASRGDRGYGYTF
size: NA
D: TRBD1
J: TRBJ1-2
V: TRBV19

DNA: TGCGCCAGCAGCCCGGGGGAGGGCAATCAGCCCCAGCATTTT
CDR3: CASSPGEGNQPQHF
size: NA
D: NA
J: TRBJ1-5
V: TRBV5-1

DNA: TGTGCCAGCAGCTTTCGCGAATGGTCACAGGCCTCCTACGAGCAGTACTTC
CDR3: CASSFREWSQASYEQYF
size: NA
D: NA
J: TRBJ2-7
V: TRBV7-3

DNA: TGCAGCGTTGAGAGGGCCACAGATACGCAGTATTTT
CDR3: CSVERATDTQYF
size: few
D: NA
J: TRBJ2-3
V: TRBV29-1

DNA: TGCGCCAGCAGCTCCGGGACAGGGCACACTGAAGCTTTCTTT
CDR3: CASSSGTGHTEAFF
size: few
D: TRBD1
J: TRBJ1-1
V: TRBV5-1

DNA: TGTGCCAGCAGTTACTCGATGGGAGCAACTAATGAAAAACTGTTTTTT
CDR3: CASSYSMGATNEKLFF
size: few
D: NA
J: TRBJ1-4
V: TRBV6-5

DNA: TGTGCCAGCAACATAGCGGCGGGGGCCGGGGAGACCCAGTACTTC
CDR3: CASNIAAGAGETQYF
size: few
D: NA
J: TRBJ2-5
V: TRBV7-2

DNA: TGTGCCAGCAGCCAAAGGGGTTACGAGCAGTACTTC
CDR3: CASSQRGYEQYF
size: few
D: NA
J: TRBJ2-7
V: TRBV11-3

DNA: TGTGCCAGCAGCTTAGATCCTCCTCAGCCCCAGCATTTT
CDR3: CASSLDPPQPQHF
size: few
D: NA
J: TRBJ1-5
V: TRBV7-2

DNA: TGTGCCAGCAGCTTGCCCGACCAAGAGACCCAGTACTTC
CDR3: CASSLPDQETQYF
size: few
D: NA
J: TRBJ2-5
V: TRBV5-6

DNA: TGTGCCAGCAGTCCCTCTTCTAGCGGAGCCTACGAGCAGTACTTC
CDR3: CASSPSSSGAYEQYF
size: few
D: TRBD2
J: TRBJ2-7
V: TRBV28

DNA: TGTGCCAGCAGTACCCAGGGGGCTTACACAGATACGCAGTATTTT
CDR3: CASSTQGAYTDTQYF
size: NA
D: TRBD1
J: TRBJ2-3
V: TRBV2

DNA: TGTGCCACCCCCCAGGTGGGGGACAGGGCCTACGAGCAGTACTTC
CDR3: CATPQVGDRAYEQYF
size: NA
D: TRBD1
J: TRBJ2-7
V: TRBV15

DNA: TGTGCCAGCAGAGGAACAGTTAACACTGAAGCTTTCTTT
CDR3: CASRGTVNTEAFF
size: NA
D: NA
J: TRBJ1-1
V: TRBV2

DNA: TGTGCCGGAGGACAGGGTTGGGGCACCGGGGAGCTGTTTTTT
CDR3: CAGGQGWGTGELFF
size: few
D: TRBD1
J: TRBJ2-2
V: TRBV7-9

DNA: TGTGCCAGCAGCTTAGTGACGGGGGGGCTGGAGACCCAGTACTTC
CDR3: CASSLVTGGLETQYF
size: NA
D: TRBD2
J: TRBJ2-5
V: TRBV11-2

DNA: TGTGCCAGCAGCTTGGGGTGGACACAGAACACTGAAGCTTTCTTT
CDR3: CASSLGWTQNTEAFF
size: NA
D: NA
J: TRBJ1-1
V: TRBV5-6

DNA: TGCGCCAGCAGCGCACGAGCCGGGAAAGATAACTATGGCTACACCTTC
CDR3: CASSARAGKDNYGYTF
size: few
D: NA
J: TRBJ1-2
V: TRBV5-1

DNA: TGCAGCGTTGACAATAGCGGGGGGGCCCAGGAGACCCAGTACTTC
CDR3: CSVDNSGGAQETQYF
size: NA
D: TRBD2
J: TRBJ2-5
V: TRBV29-1

DNA: TGCGCCAGCAGCCTAAGTCGGGATCAGCCCCAGCATTTT
CDR3: CASSLSRDQPQHF
size: few
D: NA
J: TRBJ1-5
V: TRBV4-3

DNA: TGTGCCAGCAGAACAGGGACTAGCGAAGAGACCCAGTACTTC
CDR3: CASRTGTSEETQYF
size: few
D: TRBD2
J: TRBJ2-5
V: TRBV6-5

DNA: TGCAGCGTTGCCTCGGTTCCTAGGGGCGAGCAGTACTTC
CDR3: CSVASVPRGEQYF
size: few
D: NA
J: TRBJ2-7
V: TRBV29-1

DNA: TGTGCCAGCAGTTTGAGGGACAGGTACAATGAGCAGTTCTTC
CDR3: CASSLRDRYNEQFF
size: NA
D: TRBD1
J: TRBJ2-1
V: TRBV28

DNA: TGTGCCAGCAGCTCTTACAGGGAGACCCAGTACTTC
CDR3: CASSSYRETQYF
size: NA
D: NA
J: TRBJ2-5
V: TRBV5-4

DNA: TGCGCCAGCAGCCGAAGACGGCAGGGGGCCTCCTACGAGCAGTACTTC
CDR3: CASSRRRQGASYEQYF
size: few
D: TRBD1
J: TRBJ2-7
V: TRBV4-3

DNA: TGTGCCAGTAGGAGGGAAAAGACCCAGTACTTC
CDR3: CASRREKTQYF
size: NA
D: NA
J: TRBJ2-5
V: TRBV19

DNA: TGTGCCAGCAGTGTTATGAGACAGGCCGCTAGTAACTATGGCTACACCTTC
CDR3: CASSVMRQAASNYGYTF
size: few
D: NA
J: TRBJ1-2
V: TRBV2

DNA: TGTGCCAGCAGACAAGCGGGGGCGATCACCGGGGAGCTGTTTTTT
CDR3: CASRQAGAITGELFF
size: NA
D: TRBD2
J: TRBJ2-2
V: TRBV6-5

DNA: TGTGCCAGCAGCGTAGGACAGGTCTATGGCTACACCTTC
CDR3: CASSVGQVYGYTF
size: NA
D: NA
J: TRBJ1-2
V: TRBV9

DNA: TGCGCCAGCAGCCCGACAACAGGGTTCGACACCGGGGAGCTGTTTTTT
CDR3: CASSPTTGFDTGELFF
size: few
D: NA
J: TRBJ2-2
V: TRBV5-1